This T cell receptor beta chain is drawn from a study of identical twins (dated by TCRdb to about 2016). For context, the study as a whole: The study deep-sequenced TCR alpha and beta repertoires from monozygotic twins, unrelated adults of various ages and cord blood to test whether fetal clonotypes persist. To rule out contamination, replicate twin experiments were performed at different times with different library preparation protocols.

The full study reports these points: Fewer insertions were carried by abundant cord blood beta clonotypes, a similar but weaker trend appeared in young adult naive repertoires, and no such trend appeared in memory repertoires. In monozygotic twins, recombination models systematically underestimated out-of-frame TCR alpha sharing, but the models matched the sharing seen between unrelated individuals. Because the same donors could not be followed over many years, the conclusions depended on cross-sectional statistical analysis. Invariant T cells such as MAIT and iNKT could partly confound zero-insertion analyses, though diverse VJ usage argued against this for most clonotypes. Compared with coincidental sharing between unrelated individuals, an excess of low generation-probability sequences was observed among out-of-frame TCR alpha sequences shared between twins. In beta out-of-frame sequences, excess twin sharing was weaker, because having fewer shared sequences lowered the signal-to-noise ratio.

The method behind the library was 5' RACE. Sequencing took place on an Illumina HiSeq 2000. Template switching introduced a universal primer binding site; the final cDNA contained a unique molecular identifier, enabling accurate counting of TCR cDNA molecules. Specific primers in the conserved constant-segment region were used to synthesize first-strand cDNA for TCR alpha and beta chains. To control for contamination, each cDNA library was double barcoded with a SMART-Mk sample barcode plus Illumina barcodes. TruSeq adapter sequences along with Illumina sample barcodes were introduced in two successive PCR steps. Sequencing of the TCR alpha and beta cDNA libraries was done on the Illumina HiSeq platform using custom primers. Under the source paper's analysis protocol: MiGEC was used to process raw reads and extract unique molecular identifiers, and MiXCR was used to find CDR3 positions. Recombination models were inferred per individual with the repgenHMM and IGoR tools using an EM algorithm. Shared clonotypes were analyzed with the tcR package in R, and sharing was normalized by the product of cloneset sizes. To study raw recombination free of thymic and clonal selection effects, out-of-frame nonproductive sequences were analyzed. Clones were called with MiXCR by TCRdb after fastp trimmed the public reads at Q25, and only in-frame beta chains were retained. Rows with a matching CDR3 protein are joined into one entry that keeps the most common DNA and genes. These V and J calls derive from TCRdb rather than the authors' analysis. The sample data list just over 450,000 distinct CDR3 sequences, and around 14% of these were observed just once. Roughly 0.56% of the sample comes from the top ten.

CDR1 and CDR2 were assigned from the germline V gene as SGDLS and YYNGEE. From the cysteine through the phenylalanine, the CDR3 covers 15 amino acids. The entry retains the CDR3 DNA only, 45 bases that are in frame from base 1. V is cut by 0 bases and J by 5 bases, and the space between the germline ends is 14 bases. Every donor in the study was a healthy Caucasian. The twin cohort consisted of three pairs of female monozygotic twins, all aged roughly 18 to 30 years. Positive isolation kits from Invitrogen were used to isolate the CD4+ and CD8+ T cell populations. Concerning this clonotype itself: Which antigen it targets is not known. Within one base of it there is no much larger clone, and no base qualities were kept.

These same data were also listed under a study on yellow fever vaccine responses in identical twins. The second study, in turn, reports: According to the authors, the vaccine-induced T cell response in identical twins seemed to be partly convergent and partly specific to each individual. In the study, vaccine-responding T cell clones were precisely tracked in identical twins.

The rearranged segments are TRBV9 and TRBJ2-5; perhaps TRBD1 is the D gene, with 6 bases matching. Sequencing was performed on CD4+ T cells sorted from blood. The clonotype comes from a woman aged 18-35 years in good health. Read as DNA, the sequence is TGTGCCAGCAGCGTAGACTCAGGGGCGACGGAGACCCAGTACTTC. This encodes CASSVDSGATETQYF.